A selection of T cell receptor beta chains follows, all from one sample in a study of blood T cells in healthy people across ages. From the 5' RACE reads, TCRdb called clonotypes with MiXCR, one entry per CDR3 protein. Among some 890,000 distinct CDR3 sequences, about 27% were seen once, and the ten largest hold more than 8.5%. The data also belong to a second study, concerning T cells of mothers and their children.

Input material: blood. Receptors originate from a woman in her 40s in good health. The CDR3 runs from the conserved cysteine through the conserved F or W. The order of the fields is D gene, clone size, J gene, V gene, CDR3 protein, CDR3 DNA. A D gene is named only where the DNA matches it firmly. Size values are once, few and many counts, or a class for expanded clones, and some rows have none.

d_gene: TRBD1
abundance: few
j_gene: TRBJ2-7
v_gene: TRBV11-2
CDR3aa: CASSPLVDRGESRHGEQYF
CDR3nt: TGTGCCAGCAGCCCGCTGGTGGACAGGGGTGAATCGAGACACGGCGAGCAGTACTTC

d_gene: NA
abundance: many
j_gene: TRBJ2-7
v_gene: TRBV7-2
CDR3aa: CASSTERVHEQYF
CDR3nt: TGTGCCAGCAGCACCGAAAGGGTACACGAGCAGTACTTC

d_gene: TRBD2
abundance: NA
j_gene: TRBJ2-3
v_gene: TRBV7-2
CDR3aa: CASRAPGGGTDTQYF
CDR3nt: TGTGCCAGCAGGGCCCCGGGGGGGGGCACAGATACGCAGTATTTT

d_gene: TRBD2
abundance: NA
j_gene: TRBJ2-4
v_gene: TRBV28
CDR3aa: CASSSPEVAGHYNEQYF
CDR3nt: TGTGCCAGCAGTTCACCCGAGGTAGCGGGGCACTACAATGAGCAGTACTTC

d_gene: TRBD2
abundance: NA
j_gene: TRBJ2-3
v_gene: TRBV6-2/TRBV6-3
CDR3aa: CASSGTSGNTDTQYF
CDR3nt: TGTGCCAGCAGCGGGACTAGCGGGAACACAGATACGCAGTATTTT

d_gene: TRBD1
abundance: few
j_gene: TRBJ1-6
v_gene: TRBV7-2
CDR3aa: CASSLPTGVPSPLHF
CDR3nt: TGTGCCAGCAGCCTACCGACAGGGGTTCCCTCACCCCTCCACTTT

d_gene: NA
abundance: many
j_gene: TRBJ2-4
v_gene: TRBV20-1
CDR3aa: CSALFSRKNIQYF
CDR3nt: TGCAGTGCCCTCTTCAGCAGGAAAAACATTCAGTACTTC

d_gene: NA
abundance: NA
j_gene: TRBJ2-3
v_gene: TRBV28
CDR3aa: CASSFTRNTDTQYF
CDR3nt: TGTGCCAGCAGTTTTACTAGGAACACAGATACGCAGTATTTT

d_gene: NA
abundance: few
j_gene: TRBJ1-5
v_gene: TRBV6-1
CDR3aa: CASSKRSVEQPQHF
CDR3nt: TGTGCCAGCAGTAAAAGGTCGGTGGAGCAGCCCCAGCATTTT

d_gene: NA
abundance: many
j_gene: TRBJ2-7
v_gene: TRBV28
CDR3aa: CASFAGTASSYEQYF
CDR3nt: TGTGCCAGTTTTGCCGGGACCGCTAGCTCCTACGAGCAGTACTTC

d_gene: TRBD1
abundance: many
j_gene: TRBJ2-5
v_gene: TRBV28
CDR3aa: CASKQGGQETQYF
CDR3nt: TGTGCCAGCAAACAGGGGGGACAAGAGACCCAGTACTTC

d_gene: TRBD2
abundance: many
j_gene: TRBJ2-7
v_gene: TRBV5-1
CDR3aa: CASRAGPSYEQYF
CDR3nt: TGCGCCAGCCGAGCGGGGCCCTCCTACGAGCAGTACTTC

d_gene: NA
abundance: NA
j_gene: TRBJ2-5
v_gene: TRBV9
CDR3aa: CASSVAGRAQETQYF
CDR3nt: TGTGCCAGCAGCGTAGCTGGGAGAGCTCAAGAGACCCAGTACTTC

d_gene: NA
abundance: few
j_gene: TRBJ2-7
v_gene: TRBV2
CDR3aa: CASRVWDTAYEQYF
CDR3nt: TGTGCCAGCAGGGTCTGGGACACGGCCTACGAGCAGTACTTC

d_gene: NA
abundance: many
j_gene: TRBJ2-7
v_gene: TRBV9
CDR3aa: CASSVSREEELYEQYF
CDR3nt: TGTGCCAGCAGCGTTTCGAGGGAGGAGGAGTTATACGAGCAGTACTTC

d_gene: NA
abundance: many
j_gene: TRBJ1-2
v_gene: TRBV25-1
CDR3aa: CASSEWAQVEANYGYTF
CDR3nt: TGTGCCAGCAGTGAATGGGCACAGGTAGAAGCTAACTATGGCTACACCTTC

d_gene: NA
abundance: NA
j_gene: TRBJ1-1
v_gene: TRBV14
CDR3aa: CASSGSMNTEAFF
CDR3nt: TGTGCCAGCTCCGGCAGTATGAACACTGAAGCTTTCTTT

d_gene: TRBD2
abundance: many
j_gene: TRBJ2-3
v_gene: TRBV7-2
CDR3aa: CASSSGLAGGWDTQYF
CDR3nt: TGTGCCAGCAGTTCGGGACTAGCGGGGGGGTGGGATACGCAGTATTTT

d_gene: TRBD2
abundance: many
j_gene: TRBJ2-1
v_gene: TRBV11-2
CDR3aa: CASSSYSGGTYNEQFF
CDR3nt: TGTGCCAGCAGCTCTTATAGCGGGGGGACCTACAATGAGCAGTTCTTC

d_gene: TRBD1
abundance: NA
j_gene: TRBJ1-1
v_gene: TRBV7-9
CDR3aa: CASSLGRATGTNTEAFF
CDR3nt: TGTGCCAGCAGCTTAGGGAGGGCGACAGGGACAAACACTGAAGCTTTCTTT

d_gene: NA
abundance: few
j_gene: TRBJ1-6
v_gene: TRBV6-2/TRBV6-3
CDR3aa: CASSLVRESPLHF
CDR3nt: TGTGCCAGCAGTTTAGTCAGAGAATCACCCCTCCACTTT

d_gene: NA
abundance: few
j_gene: TRBJ1-4
v_gene: TRBV21-1
CDR3aa: CASSKEDRCGPNEKLFF
CDR3nt: TGTGCCAGCAGCAAAGAAGATCGGTGCGGGCCTAATGAAAAACTGTTTTTT

d_gene: NA
abundance: many
j_gene: TRBJ2-7
v_gene: TRBV4-1
CDR3aa: CASSQETPGSSYEQYF
CDR3nt: TGCGCCAGCAGCCAAGAAACCCCGGGTAGCTCCTACGAGCAGTACTTC

d_gene: NA
abundance: NA
j_gene: TRBJ1-1
v_gene: TRBV15
CDR3aa: CATEPRGSNAEAFF
CDR3nt: TGTGCCACCGAGCCCCGGGGGTCTAACGCTGAAGCTTTCTTT

d_gene: NA
abundance: few
j_gene: TRBJ1-5
v_gene: TRBV2
CDR3aa: CASSEGEREWALNQPQHF
CDR3nt: TGTGCCAGCAGTGAAGGAGAGAGGGAGTGGGCCCTCAATCAGCCCCAGCATTTT

d_gene: TRBD1
abundance: few
j_gene: TRBJ1-1
v_gene: TRBV4-1
CDR3aa: CASSQPPGQGGKNTEAFF
CDR3nt: TGCGCCAGCAGCCAGCCACCGGGACAGGGGGGGAAGAACACTGAAGCTTTCTTT

d_gene: TRBD1
abundance: NA
j_gene: TRBJ1-2
v_gene: TRBV5-1
CDR3aa: CASSLGGTGAYGYTF
CDR3nt: TGCGCCAGCAGCTTGGGCGGGACAGGGGCCTATGGCTACACCTTC

d_gene: NA
abundance: NA
j_gene: TRBJ1-1
v_gene: TRBV30
CDR3aa: CAWRWEGGNTEAFF
CDR3nt: TGTGCCTGGAGATGGGAGGGCGGGAACACTGAAGCTTTCTTT

d_gene: TRBD1
abundance: NA
j_gene: TRBJ1-2
v_gene: TRBV12-3/TRBV12-4
CDR3aa: CASSFWTGTPYGYTF
CDR3nt: TGTGCCAGCAGTTTTTGGACAGGCACCCCCTATGGCTACACCTTC

d_gene: NA
abundance: many
j_gene: TRBJ2-7
v_gene: TRBV4-3
CDR3aa: CASSQEGGSGQRLSYEQYF
CDR3nt: TGCGCCAGCAGCCAAGAGGGGGGGAGTGGACAGCGTCTCTCCTACGAGCAGTACTTC